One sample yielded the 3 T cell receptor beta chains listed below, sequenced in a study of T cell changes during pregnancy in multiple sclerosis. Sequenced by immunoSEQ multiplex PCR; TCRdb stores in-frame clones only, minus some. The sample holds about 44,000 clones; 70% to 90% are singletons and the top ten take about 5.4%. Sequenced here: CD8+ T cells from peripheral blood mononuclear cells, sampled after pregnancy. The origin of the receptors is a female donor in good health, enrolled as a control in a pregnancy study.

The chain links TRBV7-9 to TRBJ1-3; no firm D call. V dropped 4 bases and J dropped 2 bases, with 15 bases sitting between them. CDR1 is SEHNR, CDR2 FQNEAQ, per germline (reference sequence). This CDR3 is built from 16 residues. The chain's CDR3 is CASSSSTAAPGNTIYF. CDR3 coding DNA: TGTGCCAGCAGCTCCTCAACGGCGGCTCCTGGAAACACCATATATTTT.

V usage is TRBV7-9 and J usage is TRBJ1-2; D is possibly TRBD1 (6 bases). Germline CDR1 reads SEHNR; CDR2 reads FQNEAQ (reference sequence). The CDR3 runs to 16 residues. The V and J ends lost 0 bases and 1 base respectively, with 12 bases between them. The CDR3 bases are TGTGCCAGCAGCTTAGCCTTTGACAGGAGTAACTATGGCTACACCTTC. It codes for CASSLAFDRSNYGYTF.

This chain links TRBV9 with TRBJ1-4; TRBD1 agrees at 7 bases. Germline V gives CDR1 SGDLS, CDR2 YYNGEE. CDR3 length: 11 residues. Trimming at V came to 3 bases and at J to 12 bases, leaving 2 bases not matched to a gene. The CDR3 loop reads CASSGQGQLFF. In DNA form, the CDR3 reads TGTGCCAGCAGCGGACAGGGCCAACTGTTTTTT.